Listed below are T cell receptor beta chains from one sample, sequenced in a study of response to subunit inactivated influenza vaccine. MiXCR, run by TCRdb on the RT-PCR reads, gives a single entry per CDR3 protein. Of around 570,000 distinct CDR3 sequences in the sample, about 10% were seen once. The same specimen was also included in a second study, on T cells expressing NK-cell markers.

This specimen consisted of PBMCs from blood, obtained on the day of vaccination. The receptors were sampled from a man between 50 and 59 years old who received an inactivated influenza vaccine. CDR3s include the opening cysteine and the closing phenylalanine or tryptophan. The D gene is left open where the match is weak. Clone size is given for some rows only: seen once, a few or many times, or a class if the clone is expanded.

d_call j_call v_call clone_size cdr3_aa cdr3_nt
- TRBJ2-1 TRBV27 - CASSLGASLNNNEQFF TGTGCCAGCAGTTTAGGGGCTAGCCTGAACAACAATGAGCAGTTCTTC
TRBD1 TRBJ1-2 TRBV5-1 - CASSAGQDNYGYTF TGCGCCAGCAGCGCGGGACAGGATAACTATGGCTACACCTTC
- TRBJ2-7 TRBV3-1 many CASSPTPVYTYEQYF TGTGCCAGCAGCCCGACGCCTGTTTACACCTACGAGCAGTACTTC
- TRBJ2-5 TRBV27 - CASSGSGETQYF TGTGCCAGCAGCGGGAGTGGAGAGACCCAGTACTTC
TRBD1 TRBJ2-7 TRBV29-1 many CSVEFGTDSYEQYF TGCAGCGTTGAGTTCGGGACAGATTCCTACGAGCAGTACTTC
TRBD2 TRBJ2-3 TRBV28 many CASSASGPVDTQYF TGTGCCAGCAGCGCTAGCGGCCCCGTAGATACGCAGTATTTT
- TRBJ2-1 TRBV28 - CASSLLAEYNEQFF TGTGCCAGCAGTTTATTAGCAGAATACAATGAGCAGTTCTTC
TRBD2 TRBJ2-1 TRBV5-1 many CASSLTAGGTYNEQFF TGCGCCAGCAGCCTAACAGCGGGAGGTACCTACAATGAGCAGTTCTTC
TRBD1 TRBJ2-7 TRBV5-1 - CASSQMGQISYEQYF TGCGCCAGCAGCCAAATGGGACAGATCTCCTACGAGCAGTACTTC
- TRBJ1-1 TRBV29-1 many CSVDPGNTEAFF TGCAGCGTTGATCCCGGGAACACTGAAGCTTTCTTT
- TRBJ2-6 TRBV27 - CASSFLPSGANVLTF TGTGCCAGCAGTTTTCTCCCCTCTGGGGCCAACGTCCTGACTTTC
TRBD1 TRBJ2-7 TRBV11-2 few CASSLGPTGGYEQYF TGTGCCAGCAGCTTAGGCCCCACAGGGGGCTACGAGCAGTACTTC
TRBD2 TRBJ2-2 TRBV29-1 - CSVVTGGPYGELFF TGCAGCGTTGTTACGGGAGGGCCGTACGGGGAGCTGTTTTTT
- TRBJ2-3 TRBV29-1 few CSVGLLRGDTQYF TGCAGCGTTGGACTCCTACGGGGTGATACGCAGTATTTT
- TRBJ2-6 TRBV5-1 - CASREQVSGANVLTF TGCGCCAGCAGAGAACAAGTCTCTGGGGCCAACGTCCTGACTTTC
TRBD2 TRBJ2-3 TRBV7-2 - CASQDFSGGIADTQYF TGTGCCAGTCAAGACTTTAGCGGGGGAATCGCAGATACGCAGTATTTT
- TRBJ1-1 TRBV4-1 - CASSQESGRGTEAFF TGCGCCAGCAGCCAAGAAAGTGGCAGGGGCACTGAAGCTTTCTTT
- TRBJ2-1 TRBV27 - CASSLNTGLYNEQFF TGTGCCAGCAGTTTAAACACAGGGTTGTACAATGAGCAGTTCTTC
TRBD1 TRBJ2-7 TRBV5-1 - CASSPGTGVIAYEQYF TGCGCCAGCAGCCCCGGGACAGGGGTCATCGCCTACGAGCAGTACTTC
- TRBJ2-4 TRBV7-9 few CASSIAGAKNIQYF TGTGCCAGCAGCATCGCGGGGGCCAAAAACATTCAGTACTTC
- TRBJ2-7 TRBV3-1 few CASSQDHQRVEGKSYEQYF TGTGCCAGCAGCCAAGATCACCAGAGGGTGGAGGGAAAATCCTACGAGCAGTACTTC
TRBD1 TRBJ1-2 TRBV9 - CASSAQQGLGYTF TGTGCCAGCAGCGCCCAACAGGGGCTTGGCTACACCTTC
TRBD2 TRBJ2-5 TRBV12-3/TRBV12-4 few CASNPGLGWTQYF TGTGCCAGCAACCCGGGACTAGGATGGACCCAGTACTTC
- TRBJ2-1 TRBV5-1 - CASSLEEFREQFF TGCGCCAGCAGCTTGGAAGAATTTCGGGAGCAGTTCTTC
- TRBJ2-7 TRBV6-2/TRBV6-3 many CASSYLGNEQYF TGTGCCAGCAGTTACTTGGGAAACGAGCAGTACTTC
- TRBJ1-1 TRBV3-1 - CASSSNGRGTEAFF TGTGCCAGCAGCAGCAACGGGAGGGGGACTGAAGCTTTCTTT
TRBD2 TRBJ2-7 TRBV19 - CASSKGFGGRGLSYEQYF TGTGCCAGTAGTAAAGGTTTCGGAGGGAGGGGCCTCTCCTACGAGCAGTACTTC
TRBD1 TRBJ1-2 TRBV20-1 - CSFTGGADGYTF TGCAGTTTTACAGGGGGCGCGGATGGCTACACCTTC
- TRBJ2-1 TRBV6-1 few CASSPTTDNEQFF TGTGCCAGCAGTCCGACGACTGACAATGAGCAGTTCTTC
- TRBJ2-3 TRBV5-1 many CASSLELADTQYF TGCGCCAGCAGCTTGGAGTTAGCCGATACGCAGTATTTT
TRBD2 TRBJ2-2 TRBV20-1 - CSARGGGRTGELFF TGCAGTGCTAGAGGGGGGGGAAGGACCGGGGAGCTGTTTTTT
TRBD2 TRBJ2-3 TRBV14 few CASSPPWTSNTDTQYF TGTGCCAGCAGCCCCCCTTGGACTAGCAACACAGATACGCAGTATTTT
- TRBJ2-5 TRBV20-1 - CSARRPNQETQYF TGCAGTGCTAGACGGCCAAACCAAGAGACCCAGTACTTC
- TRBJ2-1 TRBV12-3/TRBV12-4 few CASSFRGAGVYNEQFF TGTGCCAGCAGTTTTCGAGGGGCAGGGGTTTACAATGAGCAGTTCTTC
TRBD2 TRBJ2-2 TRBV15 few CATSRGPGLVNTGELFF TGTGCCACCAGCAGAGGCCCGGGACTAGTGAACACCGGGGAGCTGTTTTTT
TRBD2 TRBJ2-5 TRBV3-1 many CASSQESGGHQETQYF TGTGCCAGCAGCCAAGAAAGCGGGGGCCACCAAGAGACCCAGTACTTC
- TRBJ2-2 TRBV5-1 few CASRRTGTVTGELFF TGCGCCAGCAGGCGAACCGGGACTGTGACCGGGGAGCTGTTTTTT